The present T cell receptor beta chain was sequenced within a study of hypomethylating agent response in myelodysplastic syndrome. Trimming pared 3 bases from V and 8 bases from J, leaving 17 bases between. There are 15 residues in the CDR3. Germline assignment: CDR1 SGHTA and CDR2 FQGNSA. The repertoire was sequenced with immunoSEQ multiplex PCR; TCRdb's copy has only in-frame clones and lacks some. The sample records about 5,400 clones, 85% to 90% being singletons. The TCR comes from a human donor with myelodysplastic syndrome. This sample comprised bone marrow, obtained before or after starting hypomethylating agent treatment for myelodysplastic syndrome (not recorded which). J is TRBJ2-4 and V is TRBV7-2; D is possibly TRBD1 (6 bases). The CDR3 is CASSFDTGIGDIQYF. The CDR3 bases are TGTGCCAGCAGCTTCGATACAGGGATCGGCGACATTCAGTACTTC.